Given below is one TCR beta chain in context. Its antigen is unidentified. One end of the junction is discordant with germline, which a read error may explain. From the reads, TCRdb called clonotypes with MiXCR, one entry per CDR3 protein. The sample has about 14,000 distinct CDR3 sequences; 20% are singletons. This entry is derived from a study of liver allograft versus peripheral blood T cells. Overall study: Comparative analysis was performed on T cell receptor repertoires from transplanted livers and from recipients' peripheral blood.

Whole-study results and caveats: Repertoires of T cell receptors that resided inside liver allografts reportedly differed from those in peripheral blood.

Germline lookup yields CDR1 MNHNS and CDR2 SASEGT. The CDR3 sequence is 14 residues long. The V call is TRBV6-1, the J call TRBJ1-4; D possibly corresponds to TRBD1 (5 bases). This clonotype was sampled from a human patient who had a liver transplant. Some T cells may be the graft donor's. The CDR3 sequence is CTSSSSGNHEKLFF. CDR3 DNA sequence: TGTACCAGCAGCTCCTCAGGGAATCATGAAAAACTGTTTTTT.